One and the same sample provided the 25 T cell receptor beta chains below, sequenced in a study of T-cell reconstitution after alpha-beta-depleted transplantation in children (dated by TCRdb to about 2016). Libraries came from PCR. Instrument used: Illumina HiSeq 2500. TCR libraries were prepared with molecular barcoding, using unique molecular identifiers to normalize TCRbeta repertoire quantification. TCRdb redid the processing of the public reads, applying fastp at Q25 and MiXCR, and retained in-frame beta chains. Rows with a matching CDR3 protein are joined into one entry that keeps the most common DNA and genes. Here the sample has 500,000 or so distinct CDR3 sequences; 10% to 12% occur a single time. 14% of the sample lies in the top ten. Read against the paper, the sample's treatment or condition label means: allogeneic hematopoietic cell transplantation with graft depleted of TCRalphabeta T cells and CD19 B cells.

Source: PBMCs, mostly from graft donor cells, taken 180 days after TCRalphabeta/CD19-depleted stem cell transplant. All receptors come from a female patient younger than 10 who had a stem cell transplant for aplastic anemia, so the T cells may come from the graft donor.

The chain uses TRBV25-1 and TRBJ1-4, with 7 bases identical to TRBD1. The germline V gene has CDR1 MGHDK and CDR2 SYGVNS. The CDR3 length is 14 residues. The trim removed 6 bases at V and 4 bases at J, leaving 5 bases unmatched. In nucleotides, the CDR3 is TGTGCCAGCAGCCCACAGGGGAATAATGAAAAACTGTTTTTT. Amino acids: CASSPQGNNEKLFF.

V is TRBV3-1 and J is TRBJ2-3; a possible D gene is TRBD1 (5 bases). V shed 1 base and J shed 6 bases, with 8 bases lying between them. This CDR3 is 13 amino acids long. Germline V gives CDR1 LGHDT, CDR2 YNNKEL (reference sequence). DNA for the CDR3: TGTGCCAGCAGCCAAGGGGGCCCGGATACGCAGTATTTT. It translates to CASSQGGPDTQYF.

The chain couples TRBV27 to TRBJ2-5; 9 bases match TRBD2. Per germline, CDR1 MNHEY and CDR2 SMNVEV (reference sequence). The V segment lost 6 bases and the J segment 4 bases; nucleotides outside the gene matches: 12. The CDR3 length is 16 residues. The CDR3 protein is CASSPPGLARRETQYF. CDR3 DNA: TGTGCCAGCAGCCCCCCGGGACTAGCTCGGCGAGAGACCCAGTACTTC.

In this sample, this clonotype turned up a few times. This chain connects TRBV28 to TRBJ2-7; tentative D call: TRBD2 (6 bases). V lost 3 bases, J lost 6 bases, and 18 bases lay in between. The CDR3 consists of 15 residues. Per the germline V gene, CDR1 is MDHEN and CDR2 is SYDVKM. The DNA of the CDR3 is TGTGCCAGCAGTTTTGCGGGAAGGACGGTAGGCGAGCAGTACGTC. Encoded protein: CASSFAGRTVGEQYV.

This chain links TRBV20-1 with TRBJ2-2; D may correspond to TRBD1 or TRBD2 (7 bases each). The CDR3 consists of 15 residues. V lost 1 base and J 5 bases, leaving 14 bases between the germline ends. Per germline, CDR1 DFQATT and CDR2 SNEGSKA (reference sequence). CDR3: CSARAGGRGTGELFF. CDR3 DNA: TGCAGTGCTAGAGCGGGGGGCAGGGGGACCGGGGAGCTGTTTTTT.

This chain links TRBV29-1 with TRBJ2-5; 8 bases are a match to TRBD1. The germline CDR1 and CDR2 sequences are SQVTM and ANQGSEA. Trimming removed 6 bases from V and 4 bases from J; junction bases left unmatched: 10. CDR3 length: 14 amino acids. The DNA for the CDR3 is TGCAGCGTCCCCCGGACAGGGATAGGAGAGACCCAGTACTTC. It codes for CSVPRTGIGETQYF. Full variable domain (outside the CDR3, taken from reference TRBV29-1 and TRBJ2-5): SAVISQKPSRDICQRGTSLTIQCQVDSQVTMMFWYRQQPGQSLTLIATANQGSEATYESGFVIDKFPISRPNLTFSTLTVSNMSPEDSSIYLCSVPRTGIGETQYFGPGTRLLVL.

This clonotype has only a few counts. The chain couples TRBV7-8 to TRBJ1-5, with D possibly TRBD1 on 5 matching bases. The CDR3 is 14 residues long. Trimming took 5 bases from V and 4 from J, leaving 12 bases between them. Germline CDR1 SGHVS, CDR2 FQNEAQ. CDR3 nucleotide sequence: TGTGCCAGCAGCCTTATGCAGGGTAATCAGCCCCAGCATTTT. Protein sequence: CASSLMQGNQPQHF.

This clonotype was counted only a few times. The chain uses TRBV7-9 and TRBJ2-7, with 9 bases that match TRBD2. V lost 1 base to trimming and J lost 2 bases; unmatched junction nucleotides: 9. CDR3 size: 17 residues. Germline V gives CDR1 SEHNR, CDR2 FQNEAQ (reference sequence). The CDR3 DNA reads TGTGCCAGCAGCTTAGTGGTTGGTAGCGGGAGACCCTACGAGCAGTACGTC. It translates to CASSLVVGSGRPYEQYV.

The V call is TRBV6-2 or TRBV6-3, the J call TRBJ2-2; D not certain. CDR3 length: 18 residues. Germline assignment: CDR1 MNHEY and CDR2 SVGEGT. The V end lost 5 bases, the J end lost 0 bases, and 19 bases lay between the germline ends. The CDR3 DNA sequence: TGTGCCAGCAGTCCGCAACCAAAGGCAGGATCGAACACCGGGGAGCTGTTTTTT. It encodes CASSPQPKAGSNTGELFF.

This rearrangement joins TRBV13 to TRBJ2-1; 8 positions agree with TRBD2. This CDR3 is 16 amino acids long. CDR1 and CDR2 from the germline V gene are PRHDT and FYEKMQ (reference sequence). V lost 5 bases, J lost 2 bases, and 8 bases stayed unmatched. DNA for the CDR3: TGTGCCAGCAGCCCCCTCGGTAGCGGGGCCTACAATGAGCAGTTCTTC. This translates into CASSPLGSGAYNEQFF.

There are a few counts of this clonotype. V usage is TRBV28 and J usage is TRBJ1-2; 11 bases line up with TRBD1. J was trimmed by 8 bases and V by 5 bases; bases with no gene match: 16. The CDR3 sequence is 17 residues long. Germline CDR1 reads MDHEN; CDR2 reads SYDVKM. Here the CDR3 reads CASSRRDRGLGKNGYTF. CDR3 sequence (DNA): TGTGCCAGCAGTCGCCGGGACAGGGGGTTAGGAAAGAACGGCTACACCTTC.

This clonotype occurred a few times. The rearrangement joins TRBV12-3 or TRBV12-4 to TRBJ2-5; D is unclear. Trimming shortened V by 6 bases and J by 9 bases, and 17 bases separated the two germline ends. This CDR3 contains 13 residues. The CDR3 sequence: CASSIRLIRAQYF. CDR3 in DNA: TGTGCCAGCAGCATAAGACTGATCCGGGCCCAGTACTTC.

The chain has TRBV4-3 and TRBJ2-1; 10 bases fit TRBD2. There are 17 residues in the CDR3. V gave up 4 bases and J gave up 3 bases; unmatched junction bases: 9. CDR1 is LGHNA and CDR2 is YSLEER in the germline V gene. CDR3 protein: CASSRGRGLADYNEQFF. The CDR3 nucleotides read TGCGCCAGCAGCCGGGGACGAGGACTAGCGGACTACAATGAGCAGTTCTTC.

This clonotype was seen repeatedly, ten times or more. J is TRBJ1-1 and V is TRBV29-1; TRBD1 agrees at 8 bases. Trimming cost V 4 bases and J 3 bases; bases outside gene matches: 10. The CDR3 has 15 amino acids. The germline V gene encodes CDR1 SQVTM and CDR2 ANQGSEA. The CDR3 sequence is CSVGTAGGGYTEAFF. CDR3 DNA: TGCAGCGTTGGTACGGCAGGGGGCGGTTACACTGAAGCTTTCTTT.

This clonotype was observed a handful of times. The chain recombines TRBV12-3 or TRBV12-4 with TRBJ2-1, with D unresolved. V was clipped by 3 bases and J by 1 base, with 4 bases between them. The CDR3 spans 13 residues. CDR3 residues: CASSFESYNEQFF. CDR3 bases: TGTGCCAGCAGTTTCGAGTCCTACAATGAGCAGTTCTTC.

V is TRBV29-1 and J is TRBJ1-3; D possibly corresponds to TRBD1 (5 bases). The CDR3 is 14 amino acids. CDR1 and CDR2 from the germline V gene are SQVTM and ANQGSEA. Deletions cut 7 bases from V and 1 base from J, with 14 bases between. CDR3 in DNA: TGCAGCGCGCGGGACGGGTTTTCTGGAAACACCATATATTTT. Protein: CSARDGFSGNTIYF.

V is TRBV28 and J is TRBJ2-4, with D perhaps assigned TRBD1 or TRBD2 (5 bases each). CDR1 is MDHEN and CDR2 is SYDVKM in the germline V gene. Trimming cost V 4 bases and J 5 bases, with 18 bases left between them. This CDR3 spans 16 amino acids. This chain's CDR3 is CASSSIILGRQNIQYF. The CDR3 DNA reads as TGTGCCAGCAGTTCGATTATCTTGGGACGCCAAAACATTCAGTACTTC.

The chain links TRBV18 to TRBJ1-1; D not resolved. Germline CDR1 reads KGHSH; CDR2 reads LQKENI. The CDR3 is made up of 12 amino acids. Trimming took 6 bases from V and 2 from J, leaving 7 bases between them. In DNA, the CDR3 is TGTGCCAGCTCCAGTACTAACACTGAAGCTTTCTTT. Its protein is CASSSTNTEAFF.

This clonotype was detected a few times. This chain links TRBV6-2 or TRBV6-3 with TRBJ2-3; D remains unclear. V was pared by 0 bases and J by 6 bases, with 10 bases between. There are 14 residues in the CDR3. Germline-derived CDR1 and CDR2 are MNHEY and SVGEGT. In DNA form, the CDR3 reads TGTGCCAGCAGTTACTCGAGTAAAGGTGATACGCAGTATTTT. Residues: CASSYSSKGDTQYF.

This clonotype has only a few counts. The chain employs TRBV6-2 or TRBV6-3 and TRBJ2-1; the D gene is possibly TRBD2 (6 bases). Per the germline V gene, CDR1 is MNHEY and CDR2 is SVGEGT. The V end was cut by 0 bases, the J end by 1 base, with 19 bases between. The CDR3 runs to 19 residues. The CDR3 region is CASSYSRLNGGDSYNEQFF. The CDR3 bases are TGTGCCAGCAGTTACTCGAGACTCAATGGCGGGGATTCCTACAATGAGCAGTTCTTC.

This sequence joins TRBV29-1 and TRBJ2-1; D not resolved. Germline lookup yields CDR1 SQVTM and CDR2 ANQGSEA. CDR3 length equals 15 residues. V lost 2 bases and J 0 bases, leaving 11 bases between the germline ends. CDR3: CSVEFADPSYNEQFF. Written as DNA, the CDR3 is TGCAGCGTTGAATTTGCGGACCCCTCCTACAATGAGCAGTTCTTC.

This clonotype was found a few times. The chain couples TRBV7-2 to TRBJ2-7, with 7 nucleotides matching TRBD2. V trimming: 6 bases; J trimming: 0 bases; junction bases outside the gene matches: 14. Germline CDR1 and CDR2: SGHTA and FQGNSA. The CDR3 totals 17 residues. This CDR3 is CASSREAGTFLSYEQYF. DNA of the CDR3: TGTGCCAGCAGTCGGGAGGCAGGAACGTTCCTCTCCTACGAGCAGTACTTC.

This clonotype was recorded a few times. The chain is built from TRBV6-2 or TRBV6-3 and TRBJ2-7; 7 bases line up with TRBD1. J was trimmed by 4 bases and V by 2 bases; bases with no gene match: 11. Looked up from germline, CDR1 is MNHEY and CDR2 is SVGEGT. This CDR3 contains 16 residues. The DNA of the CDR3 is TGTGCCAGCAGTTACGACAGGGCTTGGAATCTGTACGAGCAGTACTTC. Translating gives CASSYDRAWNLYEQYF.

This clonotype was picked up a small number of times. The V call is TRBV18, the J call TRBJ2-5; no clear D gene. V lost 0 bases and J lost 2, with 13 bases in between. Per germline, CDR1 KGHSH and CDR2 LQKENI. CDR3 length equals 16 residues. The CDR3 coding sequence is TGTGCCAGCTCACCACCGAATACTCACAGTCAAGAGACCCAGTACTTC. It is translated as CASSPPNTHSQETQYF.

The chain is built from TRBV18 and TRBJ2-1; tentatively, D is TRBD2 (5 bases). This CDR3 is built from 18 residues. Germline V gene sequence: CDR1 KGHSH, CDR2 LQKENI. The germline V and J ends were trimmed by 6 bases and 6 bases, with 27 bases remaining between them. In nucleotides, the CDR3 is TGTGCCAGCTCCCCCATAAGCCTAGCCAGTCCAATCAGCAATGAGCAGTTCTTC. Translating gives CASSPISLASPISNEQFF.